This T cell receptor delta chain stems from a study of gamma-delta T cells after stem cell transplantation. A few counts support this clone. Trimming took 0 bases from V and 0 from J; bases not matched to a gene: 5. The germline gives CDR1 GEAIGNYY, CDR2 EKD. There are 17 residues in the CDR3. With CATT, TCRdb re-called clones from the RT-PCR reads. The sample lists 3,000 to 4,000 delta-chain clones, 9.5% to 13% occurring once. V gene TRDV2 combines with J gene TRDJ1, with 11 bases identical to TRDD3. Sequencing was carried out using gamma-delta T cells. The TCR sequence derives from a human donor. It is not recorded whose cells these are; they may come from a transplant donor. The CDR3 DNA reads TGTGCCTGTGACACCTTACTGGGGGATAAGGACACCGATAAACTCATCTTT. Protein sequence: CACDTLLGDKDTDKLIF.